These T cell receptor beta chains were read from a single sample in a study of T cell responses to AZD1222 COVID-19 vaccine. The table came from immunoSEQ multiplex PCR; TCRdb's copy has only in-frame clones and leaves some out. Here the sample spans about 150,000 clones, about 91% being singletons. This specimen consisted of peripheral blood, obtained on day 0 of AZD1222 vaccination. The receptor source for this set is an adult in good health. The conserved cysteine and the conserved F or W are not part of the CDR3 here. Fields, in order: J gene, V gene, CDR3 protein.

J gene: TRBJ2-7; V gene: TRBV6-2/TRBV6-3; CDR3 protein: ASSRDRNSYEQY
J gene: TRBJ2-5; V gene: TRBV6-5; CDR3 protein: ATLGHLQETQY
J gene: TRBJ2-7; V gene: TRBV7-6; CDR3 protein: ASSFWAGVGANYEQY
J gene: TRBJ1-4; V gene: TRBV25-1; CDR3 protein: ASSKGQGRGNEKLF
J gene: TRBJ2-1; V gene: TRBV11-3; CDR3 protein: ASTQDPSRDEQF
J gene: TRBJ2-3; V gene: TRBV30; CDR3 protein: AWKAGILRIGTDTQY
J gene: TRBJ1-6; V gene: TRBV7-3; CDR3 protein: ASSGGTSHSPLH
J gene: TRBJ1-1; V gene: TRBV10-3; CDR3 protein: AIVSENTEAF
J gene: TRBJ1-5; V gene: TRBV28; CDR3 protein: ASSPLREVNQPQH
J gene: TRBJ2-5; V gene: TRBV28; CDR3 protein: ASSFRTGSGETQY
J gene: TRBJ2-1; V gene: TRBV9; CDR3 protein: ASSSRGGDSYNEQF
J gene: TRBJ2-2; V gene: TRBV7-3; CDR3 protein: ASSLTGVDTGELF
J gene: TRBJ1-6; V gene: TRBV6-1; CDR3 protein: ASSEVRESPLH
J gene: TRBJ1-5; V gene: TRBV28; CDR3 protein: ASRNRQGDNQPQH
J gene: TRBJ2-2; V gene: TRBV9; CDR3 protein: ASSVQGANTGELF
J gene: TRBJ2-7; V gene: TRBV2; CDR3 protein: ASSLLTGAYEQY
J gene: TRBJ2-5; V gene: TRBV28; CDR3 protein: ASSPLGPGGGETQY
J gene: TRBJ1-3; V gene: TRBV7-3; CDR3 protein: ASSPHGTGENRLSGNTIY
J gene: TRBJ2-5; V gene: TRBV10-3; CDR3 protein: AISDRTQETQY
J gene: TRBJ1-2; V gene: TRBV30; CDR3 protein: AWSTPAQFWGYT
J gene: TRBJ2-7; V gene: TRBV9; CDR3 protein: ASSPRQGESYEQY
J gene: TRBJ1-6; V gene: TRBV12-3/TRBV12-4; CDR3 protein: ASSVDSPLH
J gene: TRBJ2-1; V gene: TRBV11-2; CDR3 protein: ASSFGTGAYNEQF
J gene: TRBJ1-4; V gene: TRBV9; CDR3 protein: ASSVQGGANEKLF
J gene: TRBJ1-1; V gene: TRBV5-1; CDR3 protein: ASSWRGQGVDTEAF
J gene: TRBJ2-2; V gene: TRBV4-3; CDR3 protein: ASSQVTKGNRRELF
J gene: TRBJ1-4; V gene: TRBV5-1; CDR3 protein: ASSLGGHREKLF
J gene: TRBJ2-7; V gene: TRBV7-9; CDR3 protein: ASSSALGWGAGYEQY
J gene: TRBJ2-1; V gene: TRBV7-9; CDR3 protein: ASSLDGYNEQF
J gene: TRBJ1-2; V gene: TRBV29-1; CDR3 protein: SAGQNYGYT
J gene: TRBJ1-2; V gene: TRBV30; CDR3 protein: ASPRGEGYT
J gene: TRBJ1-1; V gene: TRBV6-2/TRBV6-3; CDR3 protein: ASSYRDRQRTEAF
J gene: TRBJ2-3; V gene: TRBV9; CDR3 protein: ASSEHTDTQY
J gene: TRBJ1-2; V gene: TRBV25-1; CDR3 protein: ASSGTSLYGYT
J gene: TRBJ1-5; V gene: TRBV24-1; CDR3 protein: ATSDSRVNQPQH
J gene: TRBJ2-7; V gene: TRBV11-3; CDR3 protein: ASSDKRIPYEQY
J gene: TRBJ2-4; V gene: TRBV7-2; CDR3 protein: ASSLGGSGSWTKNIQY
J gene: TRBJ1-1; V gene: TRBV6-5; CDR3 protein: ASSYSKAGPPPAAF
J gene: TRBJ2-7; V gene: TRBV6-5; CDR3 protein: ATNTLSYEQY
J gene: TRBJ2-7; V gene: TRBV19; CDR3 protein: ASSISSWASGRAYEQY
J gene: TRBJ2-1; V gene: TRBV6-1; CDR3 protein: ASSEALGIRQF
J gene: TRBJ1-1; V gene: TRBV5-1; CDR3 protein: ASCPQGTNTEAF
J gene: TRBJ2-7; V gene: TRBV18; CDR3 protein: ASSPEGAIVYEQY
J gene: TRBJ2-1; V gene: TRBV6-4; CDR3 protein: ATRGGPYNEQF
J gene: TRBJ2-1; V gene: TRBV20-1; CDR3 protein: SAWRNEQF
J gene: TRBJ1-5; V gene: TRBV27; CDR3 protein: ASSLGTGVESNQPQH
J gene: TRBJ1-1; V gene: TRBV11-1; CDR3 protein: ASSLGLGSRTEAF
J gene: TRBJ2-7; V gene: TRBV29-1; CDR3 protein: SVGRRLAGGSYEQY
J gene: TRBJ1-3; V gene: TRBV9; CDR3 protein: ASSPDNTHTIY
J gene: TRBJ2-2; V gene: TRBV24-1; CDR3 protein: ATSDPKRIGELF
J gene: TRBJ2-7; V gene: TRBV3-1/TRBV3-2; CDR3 protein: ASSQVGTAYEQY
J gene: TRBJ1-5; V gene: TRBV29-1; CDR3 protein: SVSQGVGNNQPQH
J gene: TRBJ1-1; V gene: TRBV9; CDR3 protein: ASSGSGRTEAF
J gene: TRBJ1-6; V gene: TRBV9; CDR3 protein: ASSVSGQYNSPLH
J gene: TRBJ2-1; V gene: TRBV15; CDR3 protein: ATSRGGRSYNEQF
J gene: TRBJ2-7; V gene: TRBV6-6; CDR3 protein: ASSHYEQY
J gene: TRBJ2-7; V gene: TRBV21-1; CDR3 protein: ASSKGTVEED
J gene: TRBJ2-7; V gene: TRBV19; CDR3 protein: ASNHAGVGYEQY
J gene: TRBJ1-5; V gene: TRBV19; CDR3 protein: ASRTGTGGLGQPQH